Listed below are T cell receptor beta chains from one sample, sequenced in a study of response to subunit inactivated influenza vaccine. TCRdb reprocessed the RT-PCR reads via MiXCR and lists one record per CDR3 protein. Of about 480,000 distinct CDR3 sequences listed, roughly 25% were seen once; the top ten hold approximately 2%. The source was CD4+ T cells sorted from PBMCs, collected less than 6 days after vaccination. Receptor source: a man aged 50 to 59 who received an inactivated influenza vaccine. Both conserved end residues are part of each CDR3. Fields, in order: clone size, V gene, D gene, J gene, CDR3 length, CDR3 protein, CDR3 DNA. A D gene is named only where the DNA matches it firmly. The size of a clone is reported for some rows only, either as once, few or many, or as a class for expanded clones.

>.|TRBV29-1|.|TRBJ2-2|14
CSVGHGVNTGELFF
TGCAGCGTTGGGCACGGAGTGAACACCGGGGAGCTGTTTTTT
>.|TRBV20-1|.|TRBJ1-2|15
CSATLWGVINYGYTF
TGCAGTGCTACTCTCTGGGGGGTGATCAACTATGGCTACACCTTC
>.|TRBV5-1|.|TRBJ1-1|15
CASSLAATMNTEAFF
TGCGCCAGCAGCTTGGCTGCAACGATGAACACTGAAGCTTTCTTT
>.|TRBV18|.|TRBJ2-1|15
CASSPVTGSYNEQFF
TGTGCCAGCTCACCGGTAACCGGCTCCTACAATGAGCAGTTCTTC
>.|TRBV18|.|TRBJ2-1|14
CASSLQELLNEQFF
TGTGCCAGCTCACTCCAAGAGCTACTCAATGAGCAGTTCTTC
>.|TRBV7-2|.|TRBJ2-1|13
CASSFGRSNEQFF
TGTGCCAGCAGCTTTGGACGGAGCAATGAGCAGTTCTTC
>few|TRBV7-8|.|TRBJ2-3|17
CASSVRRGVASTDTQYF
TGTGCCAGCAGCGTCCGCAGGGGTGTCGCTAGCACAGATACGCAGTATTTT
>few|TRBV20-1|.|TRBJ2-5|14
CSARDGTIQETQYF
TGCAGTGCTAGAGATGGGACCATCCAAGAGACCCAGTACTTC
>few|TRBV5-1|.|TRBJ1-1|16
CASSKDKTGMNTEAFF
TGCGCCAGCAGTAAAGATAAAACAGGGATGAACACTGAAGCTTTCTTT
>.|TRBV6-5|.|TRBJ1-6|14
CASSNSVSNSPLHF
TGTGCCAGCAGTAACTCGGTGTCTAATTCACCCCTCCACTTT
>few|TRBV7-2|.|TRBJ1-2|15
CASSHNNGRDYGYTF
TGTGCCAGCAGTCATAATAACGGCAGGGACTATGGCTACACCTTC
>.|TRBV7-2|.|TRBJ2-1|13
CASTLTGYNEQFF
TGTGCCAGCACCCTGACAGGTTACAATGAGCAGTTCTTC
>few|TRBV5-1|TRBD1|TRBJ1-2|13
CASSNGQGDGYTF
TGCGCCAGCAGCAACGGACAGGGGGATGGCTACACCTTC
>.|TRBV20-1|TRBD2|TRBJ2-3|15
CSARDFGGATDTQYF
TGCAGTGCTAGAGATTTCGGGGGGGCCACAGATACGCAGTATTTT
>.|TRBV20-1|.|TRBJ2-7|14
CSASKDGATYEQYF
TGCAGTGCTAGTAAGGACGGGGCGACCTACGAGCAGTACTTC
>.|TRBV10-1|TRBD2|TRBJ2-3|16
CASSESGGATTDTQYF
TGCGCCAGCAGTGAGAGCGGGGGCGCAACCACAGATACGCAGTATTTT
>few|TRBV18|.|TRBJ2-4|18
CASSPPGRPLSTKNIQYF
TGTGCCAGCTCACCACCGGGGAGACCGTTATCAACCAAAAACATTCAGTACTTC
>.|TRBV29-1|.|TRBJ1-2|12
CSVVQGNYGYTF
TGCAGCGTTGTTCAGGGTAACTATGGCTACACCTTC
>once|TRBV3-1|TRBD2|TRBJ2-4|15
CASSRGGIAKNIQYF
TGTGCCAGCAGCCGCGGGGGGATAGCCAAAAACATTCAGTACTTC
>.|TRBV5-5|.|TRBJ2-7|15
CASSLADGRVYEQYF
TGTGCCAGCAGCTTGGCCGACGGGCGCGTGTACGAGCAGTACTTC
>many|TRBV30|TRBD2|TRBJ2-5|17
CAWSDPTGTRGRVTQYF
TGTGCCTGGAGTGACCCTACCGGGACTAGAGGCCGCGTGACCCAGTACTTC
>.|TRBV6-2/TRBV6-3|.|TRBJ2-4|14
CASQLAAEGGIQYF
TGTGCCAGCCAACTTGCCGCAGAAGGGGGCATTCAGTACTTC
>.|TRBV4-3|.|TRBJ1-2|13
CASSSSLDYGYTF
TGCGCCAGCAGCTCCTCCCTAGACTATGGCTACACCTTC
>few|TRBV2|TRBD2|TRBJ2-7|14
CASRSGRAVYEQYF
TGTGCCAGTAGGAGCGGGAGGGCCGTTTACGAGCAGTACTTC
>.|TRBV29-1|.|TRBJ1-1|14
CSVNRVFANTEAFF
TGCAGCGTTAACAGGGTTTTTGCGAACACTGAAGCTTTCTTT
>few|TRBV4-2|.|TRBJ2-7|13
CASSQGQKYEQYF
TGTGCCAGCAGCCAAGGACAGAAATACGAGCAGTACTTC
>few|TRBV7-8|.|TRBJ1-6|14
CASSLGRSSSPLHF
TGTGCCAGCAGCTTGGGCAGGTCAAGTTCACCCCTCCACTTT
>.|TRBV5-1|.|TRBJ2-5|14
CASSLAGTPQTQYF
TGCGCCAGCAGCTTGGCCGGGACTCCGCAGACCCAGTACTTC
>few|TRBV7-2|TRBD2|TRBJ2-1|14
CATGLGGSYNEQFF
TGTGCCACGGGACTAGGCGGGTCCTACAATGAGCAGTTCTTC
>medium-sized|TRBV7-2|TRBD2|TRBJ2-1|18
CASSPGLAGEATRNEQFF
TGTGCCAGCAGCCCCGGACTAGCGGGAGAGGCTACTAGGAATGAGCAGTTCTTC
>few|TRBV24-1|TRBD1|TRBJ2-1|16
CATSGQTGSSYNEQFF
TGTGCCACCAGTGGCCAGACAGGGAGCTCCTACAATGAGCAGTTCTTC
>.|TRBV7-9|TRBD1|TRBJ1-1|14
CASSLAGGGPEAFF
TGTGCCAGCAGCTTAGCAGGGGGCGGGCCTGAAGCTTTCTTT
>.|TRBV5-5|TRBD1|TRBJ2-2|15
CASSSQGAGTGELFF
TGTGCCAGCAGCTCACAGGGGGCAGGCACCGGGGAGCTGTTTTTT
>.|TRBV15|.|TRBJ2-1|14
CATSRVGRGDEQFF
TGTGCCACCAGCAGAGTAGGCAGGGGCGATGAGCAGTTCTTC
>.|TRBV15|.|TRBJ2-1|17
CATGGLGGAGSYNEQFF
TGTGCCACGGGAGGACTAGGGGGCGCGGGCTCCTACAATGAGCAGTTCTTC